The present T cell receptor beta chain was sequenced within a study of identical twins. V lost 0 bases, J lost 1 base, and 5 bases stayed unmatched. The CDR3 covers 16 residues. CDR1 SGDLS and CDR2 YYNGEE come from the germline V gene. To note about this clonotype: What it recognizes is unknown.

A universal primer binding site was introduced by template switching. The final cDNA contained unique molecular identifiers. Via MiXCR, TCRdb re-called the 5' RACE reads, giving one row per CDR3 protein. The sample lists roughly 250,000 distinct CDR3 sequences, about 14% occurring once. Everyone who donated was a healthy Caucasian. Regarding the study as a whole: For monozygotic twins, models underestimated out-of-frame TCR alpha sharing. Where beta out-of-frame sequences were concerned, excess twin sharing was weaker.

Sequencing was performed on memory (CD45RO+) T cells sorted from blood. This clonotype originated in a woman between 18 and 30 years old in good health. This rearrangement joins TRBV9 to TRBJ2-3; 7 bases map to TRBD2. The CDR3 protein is CASSVGSSGRTDTQYF. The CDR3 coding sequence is TGTGCCAGCAGCGTAGGGTCTAGCGGACGCACAGATACGCAGTATTTT.